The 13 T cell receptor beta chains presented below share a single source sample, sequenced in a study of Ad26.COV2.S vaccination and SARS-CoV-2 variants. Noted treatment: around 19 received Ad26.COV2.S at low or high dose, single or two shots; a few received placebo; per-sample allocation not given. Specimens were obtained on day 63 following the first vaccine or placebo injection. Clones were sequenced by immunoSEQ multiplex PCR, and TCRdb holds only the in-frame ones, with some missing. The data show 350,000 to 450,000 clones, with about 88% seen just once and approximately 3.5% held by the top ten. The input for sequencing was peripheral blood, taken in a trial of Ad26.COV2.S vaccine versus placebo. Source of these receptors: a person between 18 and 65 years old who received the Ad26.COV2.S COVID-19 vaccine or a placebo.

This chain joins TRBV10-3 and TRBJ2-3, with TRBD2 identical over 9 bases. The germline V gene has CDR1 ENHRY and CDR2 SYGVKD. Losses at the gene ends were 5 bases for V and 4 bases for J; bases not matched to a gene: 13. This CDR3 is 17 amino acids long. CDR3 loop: CAISTPGAGGRPDTQYF. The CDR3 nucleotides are TGTGCCATCAGTACCCCCGGGGCGGGAGGGCGCCCAGATACGCAGTATTTT.

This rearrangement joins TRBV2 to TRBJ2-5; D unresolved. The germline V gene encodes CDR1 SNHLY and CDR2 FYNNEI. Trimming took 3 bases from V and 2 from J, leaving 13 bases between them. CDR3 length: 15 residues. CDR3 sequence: CASSDLRALQETQYF. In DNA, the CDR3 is TGTGCCAGCAGTGATCTTAGGGCTTTACAAGAGACCCAGTACTTC.

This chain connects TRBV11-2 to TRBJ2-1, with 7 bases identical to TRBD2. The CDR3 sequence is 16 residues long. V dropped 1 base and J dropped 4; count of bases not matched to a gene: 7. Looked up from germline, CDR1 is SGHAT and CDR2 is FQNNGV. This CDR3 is CASSLVAGRVYNEQFF. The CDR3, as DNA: TGTGCCAGCAGCTTAGTTGCGGGGAGGGTGTACAATGAGCAGTTCTTC.

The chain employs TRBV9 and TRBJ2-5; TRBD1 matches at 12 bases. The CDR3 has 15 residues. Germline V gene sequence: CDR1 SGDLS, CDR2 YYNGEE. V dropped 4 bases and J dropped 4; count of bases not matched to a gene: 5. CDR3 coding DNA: TGTGCCAGCAGCTTCGGGACAGGGGGCATAGAGACCCAGTACTTC. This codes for CASSFGTGGIETQYF.

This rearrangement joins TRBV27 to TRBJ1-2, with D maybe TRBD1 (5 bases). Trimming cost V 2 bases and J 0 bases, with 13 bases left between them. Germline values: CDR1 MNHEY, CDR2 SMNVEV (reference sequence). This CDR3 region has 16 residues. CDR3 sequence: CASSLGADPSNYGYTF. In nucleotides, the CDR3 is TGTGCCAGCAGTTTAGGGGCGGATCCCTCTAACTATGGCTACACCTTC.

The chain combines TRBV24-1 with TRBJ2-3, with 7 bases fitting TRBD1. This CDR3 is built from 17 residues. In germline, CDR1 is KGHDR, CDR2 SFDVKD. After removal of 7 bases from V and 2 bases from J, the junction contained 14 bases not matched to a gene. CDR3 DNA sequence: TGTGCCACCAGCACGATTCCACCGGACAGGAACACAGATACGCAGTATTTT. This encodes CATSTIPPDRNTDTQYF.

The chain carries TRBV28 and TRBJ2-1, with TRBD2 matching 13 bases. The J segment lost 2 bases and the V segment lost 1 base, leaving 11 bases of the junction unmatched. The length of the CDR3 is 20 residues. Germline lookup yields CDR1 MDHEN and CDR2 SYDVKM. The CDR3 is CASSLLITSGRAEAYNEQFF. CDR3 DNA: TGTGCCAGCAGTTTATTGATTACTAGCGGGAGGGCCGAGGCCTACAATGAGCAGTTCTTC.

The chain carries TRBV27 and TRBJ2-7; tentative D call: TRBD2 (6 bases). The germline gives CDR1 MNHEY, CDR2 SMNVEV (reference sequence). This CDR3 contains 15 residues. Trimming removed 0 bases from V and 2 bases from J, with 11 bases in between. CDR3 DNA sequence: TGTGCCAGCAGTTTATCTGCGGGGTCCACCTACGAGCAGTACTTC. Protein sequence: CASSLSAGSTYEQYF.

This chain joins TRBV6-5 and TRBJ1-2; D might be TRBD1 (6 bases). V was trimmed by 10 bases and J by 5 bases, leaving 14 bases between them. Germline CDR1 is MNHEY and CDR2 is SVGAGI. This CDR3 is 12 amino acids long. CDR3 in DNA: TGTGCCACCGTTACAGGGACGTATGGCTACACCTTC. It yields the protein CATVTGTYGYTF.

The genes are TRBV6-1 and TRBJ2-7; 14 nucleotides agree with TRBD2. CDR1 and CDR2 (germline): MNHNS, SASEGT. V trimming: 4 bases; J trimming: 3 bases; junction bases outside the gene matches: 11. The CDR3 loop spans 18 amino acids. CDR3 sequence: CASSGPGLAGVTFYEQYF. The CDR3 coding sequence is TGTGCCAGCAGTGGTCCGGGACTAGCGGGAGTGACGTTCTACGAGCAGTACTTC.

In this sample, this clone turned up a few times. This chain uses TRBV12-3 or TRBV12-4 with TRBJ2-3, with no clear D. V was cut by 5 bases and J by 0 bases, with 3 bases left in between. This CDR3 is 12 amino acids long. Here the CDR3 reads CASSTSTDTQYF. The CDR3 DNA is TGTGCCAGCAGTACTAGCACAGATACGCAGTATTTT.

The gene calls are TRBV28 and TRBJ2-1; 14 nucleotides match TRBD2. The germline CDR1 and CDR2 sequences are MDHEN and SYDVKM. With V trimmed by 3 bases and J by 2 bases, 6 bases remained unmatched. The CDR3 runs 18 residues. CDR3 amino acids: CASSFPTSGRATYNEQFF. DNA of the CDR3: TGTGCCAGCAGTTTCCCGACTAGCGGGAGGGCCACCTACAATGAGCAGTTCTTC.

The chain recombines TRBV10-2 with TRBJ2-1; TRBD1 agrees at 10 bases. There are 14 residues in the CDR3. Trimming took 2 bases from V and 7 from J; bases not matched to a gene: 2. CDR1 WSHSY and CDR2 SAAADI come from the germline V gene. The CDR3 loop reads CASSEGQGGNEQFF. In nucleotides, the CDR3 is TGCGCCAGCAGTGAGGGACAGGGGGGGAATGAGCAGTTCTTC.